This record concerns one T cell receptor beta chain sequence. Its antigen remains undetermined. Base qualities were left out, and no much larger clone turns up one base away. TCRbeta CDR3 regions were immunosequenced from genomic DNA with the immunoSEQ Assay. Genomic DNA was amplified by bias-controlled multiplex PCR before high-throughput sequencing. In the source study's methods: To quantify the absolute abundance of each unique TCRbeta CDR3 region, the sequences were collapsed and filtered. Clonality was defined as 1 minus Pielou's evenness and was calculated using productive rearrangements only. A previously published method was used to identify clones whose frequencies were significantly greater in on-treatment samples than in baseline samples. TCRdb limited this immuneACCESS table to in-frame rearrangements with V and J called. A share of clones is missing; checked studies link under half to unresolved V genes, and the rest is unexplained. The V and J calls and clone size are taken from that table; D and trimming were inferred from the DNA. This sample comprises around 19,000 clones, roughly 82% of them detected only once. The ten largest clones take up roughly 56% of the sample.

This specimen's treatment or condition label, per the study, means: randomized to nivolumab then ipilimumab (arm A) or the reverse (arm B). Prior DNA-damaging chemotherapy had not been received by any trial patient. Thawed PBMCs were sorted on a FACS Aria II flow cytometer to isolate live CD3+CD8+ cells negative for CD19 and CD56. Samples were obtained from patients with melanoma enrolled in CheckMate 064, a randomized, open-label phase II trial of sequential checkpoint blockade. Leukapheresis was used to collect peripheral blood mononuclear cells, which were then purified with Ficoll-Paque and frozen in human serum with roughly 9.8% DMSO. Right after sorting, the blood CD3+CD8+ cells were verified to be >95% pure, and DNA extraction followed. The source of the sample is a study of sequential checkpoint blockade in melanoma (dated by TCRdb to 2018 to 2020). Turning to the overall study: Patients were assigned by 1:1 randomization to either first-line nivolumab followed by ipilimumab (arm A) or ipilimumab followed by nivolumab (arm B). Both trial sequences were followed by maintenance nivolumab. Summary of the overall study and its limitations: The response-prediction model combining TCR metrics and mutation burden needs validation in larger, independent patient cohorts.

Taken from cysteine to phenylalanine, the CDR3 has 14 residues. Of all the DNA, just the CDR3 is kept, 42 bases in frame from base 1. Germline trimming: 0 bases from V, 2 bases from J; junction bases outside gene matches: 0. CDR1 is given as SGHTS and CDR2 as YDEGEE, both from the germline V gene. The material sequenced was CD8+ T cells sorted from blood (inferred from file names), taken from a patient given nivolumab and ipilimumab in sequence. The chain employs TRBV5-8 and TRBJ2-7, and 9 bases in between align with TRBD1. This sequence was found in a human donor with melanoma. The encoded CDR3 is CASSLGQGAYEQYF. In nucleotides, the sequence is TGTGCCAGCAGCTTGGGACAGGGGGCCTACGAGCAGTACTTC.